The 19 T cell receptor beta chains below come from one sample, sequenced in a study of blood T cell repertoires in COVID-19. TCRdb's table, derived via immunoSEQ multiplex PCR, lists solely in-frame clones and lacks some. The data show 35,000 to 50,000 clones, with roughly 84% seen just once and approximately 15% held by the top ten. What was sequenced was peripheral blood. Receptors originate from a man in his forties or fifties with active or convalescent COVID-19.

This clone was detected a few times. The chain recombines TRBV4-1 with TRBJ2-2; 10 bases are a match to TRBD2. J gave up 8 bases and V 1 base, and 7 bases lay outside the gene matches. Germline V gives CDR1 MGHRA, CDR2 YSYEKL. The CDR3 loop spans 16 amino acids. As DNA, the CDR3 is TGCGCCAGCAGCCAAGGAGGAGCGGGGGGGCAAGGGGAGCTGTTTTTT. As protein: CASSQGGAGGQGELFF.

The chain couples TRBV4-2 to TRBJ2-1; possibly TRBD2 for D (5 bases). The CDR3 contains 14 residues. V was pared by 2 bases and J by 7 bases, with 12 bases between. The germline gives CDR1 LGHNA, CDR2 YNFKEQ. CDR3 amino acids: CASSQLLSGNEQFF. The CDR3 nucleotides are TGTGCCAGCAGCCAACTCCTCTCGGGAAATGAGCAGTTCTTC.

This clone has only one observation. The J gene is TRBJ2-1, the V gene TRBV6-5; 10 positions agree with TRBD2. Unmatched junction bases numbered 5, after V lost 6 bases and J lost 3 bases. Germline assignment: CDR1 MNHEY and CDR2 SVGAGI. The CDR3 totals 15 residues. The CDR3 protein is CASRHLAGVYNEQFF. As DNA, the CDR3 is TGTGCCAGCAGACATCTAGCGGGGGTCTACAATGAGCAGTTCTTC.

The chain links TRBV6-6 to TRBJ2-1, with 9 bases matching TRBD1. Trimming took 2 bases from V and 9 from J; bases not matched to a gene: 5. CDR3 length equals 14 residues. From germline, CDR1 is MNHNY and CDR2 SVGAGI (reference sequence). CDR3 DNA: TGTGCCAGCAGTTACCCCGGACAGGGGACTGAGCAGTTCTTC. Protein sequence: CASSYPGQGTEQFF.

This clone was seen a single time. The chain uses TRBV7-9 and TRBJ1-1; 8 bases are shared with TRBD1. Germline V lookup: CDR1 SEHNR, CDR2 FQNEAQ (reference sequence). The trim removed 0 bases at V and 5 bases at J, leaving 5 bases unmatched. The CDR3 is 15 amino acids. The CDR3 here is CASSLALQGGTEAFF. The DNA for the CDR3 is TGTGCCAGCAGCTTAGCATTACAGGGGGGGACTGAAGCTTTCTTT. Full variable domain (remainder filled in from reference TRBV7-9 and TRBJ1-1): DTGVSQNPRHKITKRGQNVTFRCDPISEHNRLYWYRQTLGQGPEFLTYFQNEAQLEKSRLLSDRFSAERPKGSFSTLEIQRTEQGDSAMYLCASSLALQGGTEAFFGQGTRLTVV.

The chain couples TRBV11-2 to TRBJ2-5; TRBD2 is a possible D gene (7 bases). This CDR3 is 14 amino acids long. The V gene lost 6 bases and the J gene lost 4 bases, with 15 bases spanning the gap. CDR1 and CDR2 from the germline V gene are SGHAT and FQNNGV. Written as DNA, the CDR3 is TGTGCCAGCAGGGGCCGGGGGGCTGGAGAGACCCAGTACTTC. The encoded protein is CASRGRGAGETQYF.

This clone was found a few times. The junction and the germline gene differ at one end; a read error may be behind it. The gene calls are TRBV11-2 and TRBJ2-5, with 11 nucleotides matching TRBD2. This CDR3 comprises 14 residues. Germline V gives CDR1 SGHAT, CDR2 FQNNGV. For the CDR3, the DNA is TGTGCCAGCAGTTTAGCGGGGGGGCAAGAGACCCAGTACTTC. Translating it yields CASSLAGGQETQYF.

The CDR3 region is CASSAGTGAQSTQYF. DNA of the CDR3: TGCGCCAGCAGCGCCGGGACTGGAGCACAGAGTACGCAGTATTTT. The chain couples TRBV10-1 to TRBJ2-3; D might be TRBD2 (6 bases). Germline lookup yields CDR1 WNHNN and CDR2 SYGVQD (reference sequence). The CDR3 spans 15 residues. Trimming pared 6 bases from V and 8 bases from J, leaving 21 bases between.

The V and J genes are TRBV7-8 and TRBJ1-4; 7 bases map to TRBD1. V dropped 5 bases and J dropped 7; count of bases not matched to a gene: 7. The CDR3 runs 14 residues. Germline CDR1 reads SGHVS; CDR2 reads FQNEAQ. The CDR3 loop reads CASSMTGISEKLFF. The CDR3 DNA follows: TGTGCCAGCAGCATGACAGGGATCAGTGAAAAACTGTTTTTT.

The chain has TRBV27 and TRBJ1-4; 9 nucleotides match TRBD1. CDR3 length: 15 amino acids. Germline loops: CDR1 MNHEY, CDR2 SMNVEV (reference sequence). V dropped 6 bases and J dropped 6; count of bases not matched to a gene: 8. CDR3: CASSPTGTGYEKLFF. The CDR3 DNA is TGTGCCAGCAGCCCCACCGGGACAGGGTATGAAAAACTGTTTTTT.

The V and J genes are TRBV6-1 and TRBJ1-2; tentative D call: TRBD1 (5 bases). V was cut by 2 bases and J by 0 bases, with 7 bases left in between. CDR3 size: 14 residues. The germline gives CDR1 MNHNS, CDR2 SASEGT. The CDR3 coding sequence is TGTGCCAGCAGTGAACTGGACACTAACTATGGCTACACCTTC. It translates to CASSELDTNYGYTF.

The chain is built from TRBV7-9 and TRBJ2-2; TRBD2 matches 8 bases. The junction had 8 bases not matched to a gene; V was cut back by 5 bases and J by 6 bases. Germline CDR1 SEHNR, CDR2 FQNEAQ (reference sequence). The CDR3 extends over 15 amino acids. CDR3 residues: CASSPGLAVSGELFF. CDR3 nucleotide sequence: TGTGCCAGCAGCCCAGGACTAGCAGTATCCGGGGAGCTGTTTTTT.

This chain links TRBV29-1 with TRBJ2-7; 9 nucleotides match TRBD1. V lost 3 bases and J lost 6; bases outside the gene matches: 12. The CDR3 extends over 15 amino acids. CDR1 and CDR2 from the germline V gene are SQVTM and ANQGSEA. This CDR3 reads CSVDTFRGQGSEQYF. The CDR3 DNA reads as TGCAGCGTTGATACCTTTAGGGGACAGGGCTCCGAGCAGTACTTC.

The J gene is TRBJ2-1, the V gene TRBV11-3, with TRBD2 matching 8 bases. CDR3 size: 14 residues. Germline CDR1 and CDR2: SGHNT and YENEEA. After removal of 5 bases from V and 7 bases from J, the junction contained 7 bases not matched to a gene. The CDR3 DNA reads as TGTGCCAGCAGCCCCCACCGGGGGGGGAATGAGCAGTTCTTC. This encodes CASSPHRGGNEQFF.

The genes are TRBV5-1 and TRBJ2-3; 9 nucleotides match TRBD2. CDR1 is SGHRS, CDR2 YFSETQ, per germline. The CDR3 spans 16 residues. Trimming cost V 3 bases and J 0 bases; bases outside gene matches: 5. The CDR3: CASSWGSGGSTDTQYF. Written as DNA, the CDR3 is TGCGCCAGCAGCTGGGGGAGCGGGGGGAGCACAGATACGCAGTATTTT.

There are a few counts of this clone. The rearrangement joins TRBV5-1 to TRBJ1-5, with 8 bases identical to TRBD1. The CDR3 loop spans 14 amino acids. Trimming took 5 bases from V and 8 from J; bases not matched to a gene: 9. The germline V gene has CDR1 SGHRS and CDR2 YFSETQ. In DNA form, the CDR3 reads TGCGCCAGCAGAACTGACAGGGGCACAGAGCCCCAGCATTTT. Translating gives CASRTDRGTEPQHF.

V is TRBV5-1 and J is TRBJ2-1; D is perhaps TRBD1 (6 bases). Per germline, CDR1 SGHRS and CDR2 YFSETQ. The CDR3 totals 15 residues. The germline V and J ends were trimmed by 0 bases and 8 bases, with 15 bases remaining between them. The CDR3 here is CASSLASQGYYEQFF. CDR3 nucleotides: TGCGCCAGCAGCTTGGCCAGTCAGGGGTACTATGAGCAGTTCTTC.

The DNA of the CDR3 is TGCGCCAGCAGCCTAACGGGACAGGACGCGTACGAGCAGTACTTC. This translates into CASSLTGQDAYEQYF. The chain carries TRBV5-1 and TRBJ2-7, with 8 bases fitting TRBD1. Germline CDR1 is SGHRS and CDR2 is YFSETQ. Trimming took 4 bases from V and 4 from J; bases not matched to a gene: 10. The CDR3 runs 15 residues.

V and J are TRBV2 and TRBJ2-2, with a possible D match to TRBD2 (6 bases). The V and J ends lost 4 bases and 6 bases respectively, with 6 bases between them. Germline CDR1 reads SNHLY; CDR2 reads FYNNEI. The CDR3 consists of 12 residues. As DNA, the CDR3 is TGTGCCAGCAGTGCTAGCGCCGGGGAGCTGTTTTTT. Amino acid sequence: CASSASAGELFF. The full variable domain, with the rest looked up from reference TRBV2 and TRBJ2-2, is EPEVTQTPSHQVTQMGQEVILRCVPISNHLYFYWYRQILGQKVEFLVSFYNNEISEKSEIFDDQFSVERPDGSNFTLKIRSTKLEDSAMYFCASSASAGELFFGEGSRLTVL.